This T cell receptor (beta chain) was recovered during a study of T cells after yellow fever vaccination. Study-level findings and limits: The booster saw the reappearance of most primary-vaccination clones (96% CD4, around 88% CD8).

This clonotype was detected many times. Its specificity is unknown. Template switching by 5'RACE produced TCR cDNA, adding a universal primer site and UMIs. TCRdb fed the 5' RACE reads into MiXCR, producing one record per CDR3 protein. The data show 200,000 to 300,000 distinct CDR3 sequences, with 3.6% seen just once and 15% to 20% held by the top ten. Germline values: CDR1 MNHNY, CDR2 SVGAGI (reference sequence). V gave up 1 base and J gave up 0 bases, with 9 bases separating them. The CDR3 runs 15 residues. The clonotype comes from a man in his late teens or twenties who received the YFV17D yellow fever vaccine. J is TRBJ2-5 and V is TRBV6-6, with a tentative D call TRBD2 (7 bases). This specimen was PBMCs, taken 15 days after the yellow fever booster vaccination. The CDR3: CASSYWEGDQETQYF. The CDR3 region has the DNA TGTGCCAGCAGTTACTGGGAGGGGGACCAAGAGACCCAGTACTTC.